Below are 6 T cell receptor beta chains sequenced from a single sample in a study of blood T cell repertoires in COVID-19. The method was immunoSEQ multiplex PCR; TCRdb's version includes in-frame clones alone and lacks a portion of them. Seen here are roughly 120,000 clones, 86% observed once, and the top ten hold roughly 4.9%. The sequencing sample was made of peripheral blood. Receptors were obtained from a human donor in a cohort sampled during active COVID-19.

The rearrangement uses TRBV6-5 and TRBJ2-1; tentatively, D is TRBD1 (6 bases). The V gene's germline CDR1 is MNHEY and CDR2 SVGAGI. The CDR3 extends over 14 amino acids. Trimming left V 4 bases short and J 6 bases short, with 13 bases between. The CDR3 reads CASSLWAGANEQFF. The CDR3 DNA reads TGTGCCAGCAGTTTATGGGCAGGGGCCAATGAGCAGTTCTTC.

This chain links TRBV19 with TRBJ2-7; 9 bases fit TRBD1. Germline lookup yields CDR1 LNHDA and CDR2 SQIVND (reference sequence). The CDR3 totals 14 residues. V lost 6 bases and J lost 5; bases outside the gene matches: 8. The CDR3 loop reads CASRAWDRVDEQYF. The CDR3 DNA reads TGTGCCAGTAGGGCATGGGACAGGGTCGACGAGCAGTACTTC.

DNA for the CDR3: TGCGCCAGCAGTGATGGGGGACAGGGTTATGAGCAGTACTTC. It codes for CASSDGGQGYEQYF. V usage is TRBV10-1 and J usage is TRBJ2-7, with 9 bases aligning to TRBD1. The CDR3 consists of 14 residues. V was clipped by 3 bases and J by 7 bases; unmatched bases: 7. Germline CDR1 and CDR2: WNHNN and SYGVQD (reference sequence).

This clone was observed a single time. The chain couples TRBV3-1 (or the pseudogene TRBV3-2) to TRBJ2-7; 9 bases are a match to TRBD2. The CDR3 consists of 15 residues. Looked up from germline, CDR1 is LGHDT and CDR2 is YNNKEL (reference sequence). Losses at the gene ends were 0 bases for V and 6 bases for J; bases not matched to a gene: 6. The CDR3 sequence: CASSQDRLAGIEQYF. CDR3 DNA sequence: TGTGCCAGCAGCCAAGATCGGCTAGCGGGGATCGAGCAGTACTTC.

The V and J genes are TRBV5-1 and TRBJ2-5; 9 bases are a match to TRBD2. V shed 4 bases, J shed 5 bases, and the junction held 6 bases outside the gene matches. The germline V gene encodes CDR1 SGHRS and CDR2 YFSETQ. CDR3 length: 14 amino acids. The DNA for the CDR3 is TGCGCCAGCAGCCCGGGACTAGCAATGGAGACCCAGTACTTC. It codes for CASSPGLAMETQYF.

This clone came up a few times. The CDR3 DNA reads TGTGCCAGCAGCGCAGTCCAGGGCTCAAATTCACCCCTCCACTTT. Translating gives CASSAVQGSNSPLHF. This chain uses TRBV7-9 with TRBJ1-6; a weak D match, TRBD1 (5 bases). The CDR3 loop spans 15 amino acids. Trimming took 5 bases from V and 7 from J, leaving 15 bases between them. Germline V gene lookup returns CDR1 SEHNR and CDR2 FQNEAQ (reference sequence).